This T cell receptor beta chain originates from a study of Ad26.COV2.S vaccination and SARS-CoV-2 variants (dated by TCRdb to about 2021). In terms of the full investigation: Donors in the vaccine arm were drawn from COV1001, a multicentre, randomized, double-blind, placebo-controlled phase I-IIa trial testing Ad26.COV2.S in healthy adults. Dosing of Ad26.COV2.S was intramuscular, at either 5x10^10 or 1x10^11 viral particles, delivered as one shot or as two shots spaced 56 days apart. Sequencing of the TCRbeta repertoire served to evaluate the specificity and breadth of SARS-CoV-2-reactive T cell receptors following Ad26.COV2.S vaccination. A total of approximately 30 samples were included in the TCR-sequenced set, comprising approximately 20 Ad26.COV2.S vaccine recipients, 5 placebo recipients and 8 SARS-CoV-2 convalescent individuals. Trial participants were randomized into five groups of five, in which low-dose or high-dose Ad26.COV2.S was given once or twice, or placebo was given on both occasions. Investigators did not know the trial group allocation while performing experiments and assessing outcomes. Beyond this particular receptor, the publication reports: Higher spike-specific TCR breadth was observed in Ad26.COV2.S recipients than in placebo recipients (P = 0.0014). The authors noted that total T cell responses may have been underestimated by the TCR breadth and depth analyses. The study was not powered to compare responses between vaccine doses or regimens. After vaccination, substantial breadth of spike-specific CD8+ and CD4+ T cell responses was reported. Non-spike TCR breadth was comparable between vaccine and placebo recipients, consistent with the vaccine containing only spike.

Sample treatment or condition, as interpreted from the label and publication: some 19 received Ad26.COV2.S at low or high dose, single or two shots; a few received placebo; per-sample allocation not given. For vaccine and placebo recipients, repertoires were sequenced using samples collected on day 63 after the first injection. In Cohort 1b, around 23 adults aged 18-55 years were enrolled at a single site in Boston, USA, between 29 July and 7 August 2020. Ad26.COV2.S consisted of a replication-incompetent adenovirus type 26 vector by which a prefusion-stabilized SARS-CoV-2 spike protein from the original Wuhan strain was expressed. The CDR3 has 11 amino acids, counting the end cysteine and phenylalanine. The DNA shown is the 33-base CDR3, in frame from base 1. V loses 4 bases of germline sequence and J loses 4 bases, and the interval between the two ends is 4 bases. From the germline V gene, CDR1 is LGHNA and CDR2 is YNFKEQ.

About this clone: Its antigen is still unknown. Per-nucleotide qualities are absent, and no much larger clonotype sits a single base away.

The immunoSEQ Assay was used to sequence TCRbeta CDR3 regions. After extraction, genomic DNA underwent amplification by bias-controlled multiplex PCR, followed by high-throughput sequencing. The study's own analysis went as follows. To quantify the absolute abundance of each unique TCRbeta CDR3 region, sequences were collapsed and filtered. T cell fraction was estimated by normalizing TCRbeta template counts to usable DNA, which was measured by amplifying reference genes present in all nucleated cells. Repertoire TCRs were annotated as SARS-CoV-2-specific when V gene, CDR3 amino acid sequence and J gene were exactly matched to a known reactive TCR set. The reference SARS-CoV-2 TCR set came from MIRA and was filtered for enrichment in COVID-19-positive ImmuneCODE repertoires, removing public or cross-reactive TCRs. Drawing on the MIRA antigens, annotated TCRs were analysed further at the level of specific ORF or position within ORF. Depth was the summed frequency of annotated unique rearrangements, while breadth was defined as annotated unique rearrangements over total unique productive rearrangements. Two-sided Wilcoxon rank-sum tests were applied when comparing TCR breadth between groups. Here the immuneACCESS table is served through TCRdb, limited to in-frame sequences with V and J called. Missing clones are a known gap in these copies; in checked studies unresolved V genes cover under half, and the rest lacks a known reason. The V and J calls and clone size are taken from that table; D and trimming were inferred from the DNA. The sample table lists about 420,000 clones, 88% of them with a count of one. Less than 4% of the sample goes to the ten largest clones.

The TCR comes from a person between 18 and 60 years old who received the Ad26.COV2.S COVID-19 vaccine or a placebo. This chain is built from TRBV4-2 and TRBJ2-5, with the D segment identity uncertain. The specimen comprised peripheral blood, sampled in a trial of Ad26.COV2.S vaccine versus placebo. The CDR3 protein: CASSLGETQYF. The sequenced DNA: TGTGCCAGCAGCCTTGGAGAGACCCAGTACTTC.